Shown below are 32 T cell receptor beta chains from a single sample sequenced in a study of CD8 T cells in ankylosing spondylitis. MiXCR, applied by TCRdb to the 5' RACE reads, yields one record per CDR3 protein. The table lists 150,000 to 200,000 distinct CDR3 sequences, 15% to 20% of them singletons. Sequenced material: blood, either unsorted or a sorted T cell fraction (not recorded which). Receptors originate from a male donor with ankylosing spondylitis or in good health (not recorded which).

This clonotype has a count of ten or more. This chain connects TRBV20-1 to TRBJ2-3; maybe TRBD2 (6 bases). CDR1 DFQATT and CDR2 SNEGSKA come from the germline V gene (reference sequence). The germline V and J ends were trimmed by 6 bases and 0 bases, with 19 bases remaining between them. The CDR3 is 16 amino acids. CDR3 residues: CSANPPGGASTDTQYF. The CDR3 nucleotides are TGCAGTGCCAACCCTCCCGGAGGGGCTAGCACAGATACGCAGTATTTT.

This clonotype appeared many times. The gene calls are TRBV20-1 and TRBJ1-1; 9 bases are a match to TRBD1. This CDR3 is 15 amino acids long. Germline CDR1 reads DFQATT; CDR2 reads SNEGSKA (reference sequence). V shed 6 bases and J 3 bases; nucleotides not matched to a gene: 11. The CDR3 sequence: CSARTGVGVYTEAFF. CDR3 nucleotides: TGCAGTGCCAGGACAGGGGTAGGGGTGTACACTGAAGCTTTCTTT.

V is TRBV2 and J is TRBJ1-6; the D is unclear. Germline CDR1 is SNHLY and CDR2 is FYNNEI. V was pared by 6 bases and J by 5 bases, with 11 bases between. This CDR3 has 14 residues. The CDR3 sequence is CASSVDGNNSPLHF. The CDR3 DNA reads TGTGCCAGCAGCGTAGACGGGAATAATTCACCCCTCCACTTT.

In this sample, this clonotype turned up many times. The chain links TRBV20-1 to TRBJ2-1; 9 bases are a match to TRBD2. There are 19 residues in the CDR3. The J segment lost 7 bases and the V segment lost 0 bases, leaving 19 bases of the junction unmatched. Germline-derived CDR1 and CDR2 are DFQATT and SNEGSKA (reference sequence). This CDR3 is CSARDLERLAAGGSNEQFF. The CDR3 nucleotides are TGCAGTGCTAGAGATCTCGAACGCCTAGCAGCGGGAGGAAGTAATGAGCAGTTCTTC.

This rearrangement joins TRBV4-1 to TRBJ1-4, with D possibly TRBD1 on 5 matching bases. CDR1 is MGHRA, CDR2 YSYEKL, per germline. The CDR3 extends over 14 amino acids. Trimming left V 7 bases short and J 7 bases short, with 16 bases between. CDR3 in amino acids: CASTTAGTGEKLFF. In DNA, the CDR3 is TGCGCCAGCACCACGGCAGGGACGGGTGAAAAACTGTTTTTT.

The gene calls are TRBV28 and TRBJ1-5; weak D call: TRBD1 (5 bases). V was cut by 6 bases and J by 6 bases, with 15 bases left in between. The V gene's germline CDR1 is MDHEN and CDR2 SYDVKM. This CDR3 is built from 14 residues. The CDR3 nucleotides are TGTGCCAGCAGCCCGCCAGCAAGGGGTCAGCCCCAGCATTTT. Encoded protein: CASSPPARGQPQHF.

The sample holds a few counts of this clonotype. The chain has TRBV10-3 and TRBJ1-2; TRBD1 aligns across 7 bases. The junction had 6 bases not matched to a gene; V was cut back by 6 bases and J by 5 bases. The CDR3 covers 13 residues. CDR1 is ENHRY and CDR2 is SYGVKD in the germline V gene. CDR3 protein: CAISAAGGYGYTF. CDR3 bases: TGTGCCATCAGCGCTGCAGGGGGGTATGGCTACACCTTC.

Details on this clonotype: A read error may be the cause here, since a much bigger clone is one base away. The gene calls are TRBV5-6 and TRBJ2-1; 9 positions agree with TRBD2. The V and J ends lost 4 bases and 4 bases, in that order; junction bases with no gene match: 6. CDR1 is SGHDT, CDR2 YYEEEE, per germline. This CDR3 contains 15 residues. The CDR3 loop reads CASSPASGTYNEQFF. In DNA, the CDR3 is TGTGCCAGCAGCCCCGCTAGCGGGACATACAATGAGCAGTTCTTC.

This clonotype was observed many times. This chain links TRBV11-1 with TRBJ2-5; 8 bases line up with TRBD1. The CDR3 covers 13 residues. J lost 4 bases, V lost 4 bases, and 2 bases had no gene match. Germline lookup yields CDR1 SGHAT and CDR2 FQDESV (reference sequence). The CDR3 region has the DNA TGTGCCAGCAGCTCCCAGGGGGCAGAGACCCAGTACTTC. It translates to CASSSQGAETQYF.

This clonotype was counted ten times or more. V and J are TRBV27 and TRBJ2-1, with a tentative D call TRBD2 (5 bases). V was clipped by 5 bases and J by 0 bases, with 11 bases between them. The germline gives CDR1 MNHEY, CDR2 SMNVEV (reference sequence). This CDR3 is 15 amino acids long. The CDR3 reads CASSSPGSSYNEQFF. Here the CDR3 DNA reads TGTGCCAGCAGTAGTCCGGGAAGCTCCTACAATGAGCAGTTCTTC.

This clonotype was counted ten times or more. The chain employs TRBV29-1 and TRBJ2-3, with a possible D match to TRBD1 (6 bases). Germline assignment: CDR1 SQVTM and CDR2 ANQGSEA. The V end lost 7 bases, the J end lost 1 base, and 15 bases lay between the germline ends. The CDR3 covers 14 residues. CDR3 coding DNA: TGCAGCGCCAACCGAGGGGGAGGCACAGATACGCAGTATTTT. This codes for CSANRGGGTDTQYF.

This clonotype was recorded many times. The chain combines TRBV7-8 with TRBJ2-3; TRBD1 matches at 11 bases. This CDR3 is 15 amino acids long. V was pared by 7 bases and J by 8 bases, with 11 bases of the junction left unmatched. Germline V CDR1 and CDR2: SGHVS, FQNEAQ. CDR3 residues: CASILGTGGLGTQYF. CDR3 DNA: TGTGCCAGCATCCTAGGGACAGGGGGACTGGGTACGCAGTATTTT.

The CDR3 region has the DNA TGTGCCAGCAGTGAAGAGTCAGGGAACTACGAGCAGTACTTC. It specifies CASSEESGNYEQYF. V and J are TRBV2 and TRBJ2-7; possibly TRBD1 for D (5 bases). The CDR3 runs to 14 residues. Germline CDR1 is SNHLY and CDR2 is FYNNEI. The germline V and J ends were trimmed by 1 base and 3 bases, with 10 bases remaining between them.

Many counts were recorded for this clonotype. The CDR3 is CASSDLGGEAFF. CDR3 DNA sequence: TGTGCCAGCAGCGACTTGGGGGGTGAAGCTTTCTTT. The chain is built from TRBV3-1 and TRBJ1-1; possible D gene TRBD1, 5 bases. V lost 5 bases and J 7 bases, leaving 11 bases between the germline ends. CDR1 and CDR2 (germline): LGHDT, YNNKEL (reference sequence). The CDR3 runs 12 residues. The full variable domain, with the rest looked up from reference TRBV3-1 and TRBJ1-1, is DTAVSQTPKYLVTQMGNDKSIKCEQNLGHDTMYWYKQDSKKFLKIMFSYNNKELIINETVPNRFSPKSPDKAHLNLHINSLELGDSAVYFCASSDLGGEAFFGQGTRLTVV.

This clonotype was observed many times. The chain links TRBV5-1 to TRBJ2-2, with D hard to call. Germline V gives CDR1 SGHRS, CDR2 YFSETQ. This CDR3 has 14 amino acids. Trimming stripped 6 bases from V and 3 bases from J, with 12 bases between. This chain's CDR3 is CASTLQEYTGELFF. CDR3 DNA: TGCGCCAGCACCCTGCAGGAGTACACCGGGGAGCTGTTTTTT.

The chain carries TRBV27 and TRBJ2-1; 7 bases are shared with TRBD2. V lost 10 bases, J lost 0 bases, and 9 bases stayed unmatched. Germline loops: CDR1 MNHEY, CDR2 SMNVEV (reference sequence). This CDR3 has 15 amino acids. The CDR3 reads CATQLRESSYNEQFF. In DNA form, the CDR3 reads TGTGCCACCCAGTTGCGGGAGAGCTCCTACAATGAGCAGTTCTTC.

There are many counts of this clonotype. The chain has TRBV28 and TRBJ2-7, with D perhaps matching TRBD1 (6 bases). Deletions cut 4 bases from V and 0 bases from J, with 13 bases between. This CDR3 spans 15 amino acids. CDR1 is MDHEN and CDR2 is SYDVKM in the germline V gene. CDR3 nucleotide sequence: TGTGCCAGCAGTTACACCCAGGGGTACTCCTACGAGCAGTACTTC. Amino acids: CASSYTQGYSYEQYF.

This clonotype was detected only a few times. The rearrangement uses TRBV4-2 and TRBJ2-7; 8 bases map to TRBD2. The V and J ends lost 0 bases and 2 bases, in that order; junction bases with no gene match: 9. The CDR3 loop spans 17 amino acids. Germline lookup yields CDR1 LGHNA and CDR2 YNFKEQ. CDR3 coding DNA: TGTGCCAGCAGCCAAGATTTTCGGGGTAGCGGGACCTACGAGCAGTACTTC. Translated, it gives CASSQDFRGSGTYEQYF.

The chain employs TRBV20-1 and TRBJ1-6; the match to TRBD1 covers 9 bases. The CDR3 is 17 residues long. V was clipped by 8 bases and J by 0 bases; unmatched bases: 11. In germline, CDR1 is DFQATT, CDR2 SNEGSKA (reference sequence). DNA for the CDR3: TGCAGTTCCTGGGGACAGGGTCCGAGCTCCTATAATTCACCCCTCCACTTT. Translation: CSSWGQGPSSYNSPLHF.

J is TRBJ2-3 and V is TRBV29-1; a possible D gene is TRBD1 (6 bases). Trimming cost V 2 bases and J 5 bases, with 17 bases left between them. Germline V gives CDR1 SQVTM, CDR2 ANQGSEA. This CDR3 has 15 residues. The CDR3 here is CSVELYQGSLDTQYF. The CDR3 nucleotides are TGCAGCGTTGAATTGTATCAGGGGTCACTAGATACGCAGTATTTT.

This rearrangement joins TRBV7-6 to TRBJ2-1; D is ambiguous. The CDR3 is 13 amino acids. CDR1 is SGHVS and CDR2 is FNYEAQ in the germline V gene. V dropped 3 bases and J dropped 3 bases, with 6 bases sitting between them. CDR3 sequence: CASSLDLYNEQFF. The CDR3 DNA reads TGTGCCAGCAGCTTGGACCTCTACAATGAGCAGTTCTTC.

For the CDR3, the DNA is TGTGCCAGCAGCAAATATGACAGGCCTCCCGCTTCCTACGAGCAGTACTTC. Its protein is CASSKYDRPPASYEQYF. The V gene is TRBV11-2, the J gene TRBJ2-7; tentative D call: TRBD1 (6 bases). In germline, CDR1 is SGHAT, CDR2 FQNNGV. Trimming shortened V by 5 bases and J by 1 base, and 21 bases separated the two germline ends. This CDR3 contains 17 residues. Filled out from reference TRBV11-2 and TRBJ2-7, the complete variable domain reads EAGVAQSPRYKIIEKRQSVAFWCNPISGHATLYWYQQILGQGPKLLIQFQNNGVVDDSQLPKDRFSAERLKGVDSTLKIQPAKLEDSAVYLCASSKYDRPPASYEQYFGPGTRLTVT.

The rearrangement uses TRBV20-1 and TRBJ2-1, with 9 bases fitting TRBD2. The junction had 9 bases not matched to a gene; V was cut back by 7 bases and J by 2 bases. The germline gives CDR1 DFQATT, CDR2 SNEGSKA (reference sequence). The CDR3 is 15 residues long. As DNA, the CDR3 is TGCAGTGTTAGTGTAGCTAGCGGGACCTACAATGAGCAGTTCTTC. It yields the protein CSVSVASGTYNEQFF.

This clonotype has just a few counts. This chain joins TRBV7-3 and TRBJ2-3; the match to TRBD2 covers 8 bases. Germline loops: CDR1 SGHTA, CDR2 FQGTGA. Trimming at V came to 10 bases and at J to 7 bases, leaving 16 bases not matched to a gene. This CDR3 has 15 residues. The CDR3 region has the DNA TGTGCCACCTCGTTCGACGGGAGGGAAGTCCATACGCAGTATTTT. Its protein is CATSFDGREVHTQYF. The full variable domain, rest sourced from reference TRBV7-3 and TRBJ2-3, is GAGVSQTPSNKVTEKGKYVELRCDPISGHTALYWYRQSLGQGPEFLIYFQGTGAADDSGLPNDRFFAVRPEGSVSTLKIQRTERGDSAVYLCATSFDGREVHTQYFGPGTRLTVL.

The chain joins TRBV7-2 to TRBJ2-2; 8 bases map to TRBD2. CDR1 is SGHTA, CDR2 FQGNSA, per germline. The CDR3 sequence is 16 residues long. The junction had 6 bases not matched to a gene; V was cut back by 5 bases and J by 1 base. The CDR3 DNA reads TGTGCCAGCAGCCCAAGCGGGAGCATGAACACCGGGGAGCTGTTTTTT. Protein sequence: CASSPSGSMNTGELFF.

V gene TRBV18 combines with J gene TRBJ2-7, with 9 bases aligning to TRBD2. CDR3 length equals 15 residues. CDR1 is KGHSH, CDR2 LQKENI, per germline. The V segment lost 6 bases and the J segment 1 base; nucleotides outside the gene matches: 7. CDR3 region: CASSPGLASSYEQYF. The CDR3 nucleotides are TGTGCCAGCTCTCCCGGACTAGCGTCTTCCTACGAGCAGTACTTC.

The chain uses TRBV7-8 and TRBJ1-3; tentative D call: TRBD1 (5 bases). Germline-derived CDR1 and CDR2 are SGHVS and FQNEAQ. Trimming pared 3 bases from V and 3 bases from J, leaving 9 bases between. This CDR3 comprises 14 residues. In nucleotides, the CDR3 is TGTGCCAGCAGCTTTAGGGGTTATGGAAACACCATATATTTT. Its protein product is CASSFRGYGNTIYF.

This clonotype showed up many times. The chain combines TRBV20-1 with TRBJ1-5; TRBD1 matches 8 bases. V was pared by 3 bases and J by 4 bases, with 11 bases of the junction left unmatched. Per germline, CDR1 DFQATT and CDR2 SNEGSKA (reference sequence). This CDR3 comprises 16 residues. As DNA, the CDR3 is TGCAGTGCTAGGGAGGAGTACAGGGGGGGAAATCAGCCCCAGCATTTT. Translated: CSAREEYRGGNQPQHF.

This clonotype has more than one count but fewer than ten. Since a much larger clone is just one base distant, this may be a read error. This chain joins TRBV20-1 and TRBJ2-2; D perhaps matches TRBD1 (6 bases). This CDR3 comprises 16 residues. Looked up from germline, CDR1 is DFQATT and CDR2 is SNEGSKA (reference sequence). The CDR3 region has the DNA TGCAGTACTAGATCCCCCGGGACACAGAACACCGGGGAGCTGTTTTTT. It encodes CSTRSPGTQNTGELFF.

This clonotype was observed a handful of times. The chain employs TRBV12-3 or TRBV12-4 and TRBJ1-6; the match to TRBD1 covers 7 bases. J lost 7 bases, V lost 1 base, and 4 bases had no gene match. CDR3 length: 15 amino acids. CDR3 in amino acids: CASSLEGAGNSPLHF. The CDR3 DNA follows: TGTGCCAGCAGTTTAGAGGGGGCCGGAAATTCACCCCTCCACTTT.

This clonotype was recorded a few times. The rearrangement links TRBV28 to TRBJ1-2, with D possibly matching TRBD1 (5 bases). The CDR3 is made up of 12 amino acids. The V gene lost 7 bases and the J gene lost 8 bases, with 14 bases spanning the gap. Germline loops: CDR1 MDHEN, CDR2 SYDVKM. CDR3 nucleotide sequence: TGTGCCAGCACCGAGAAAAGGGACGGCTACACCTTC. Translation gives CASTEKRDGYTF.

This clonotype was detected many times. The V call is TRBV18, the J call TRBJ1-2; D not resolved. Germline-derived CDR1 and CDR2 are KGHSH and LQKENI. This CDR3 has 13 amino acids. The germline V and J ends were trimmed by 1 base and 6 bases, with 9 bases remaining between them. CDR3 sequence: CASSPLREDGYTF. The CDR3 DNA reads TGTGCCAGCTCACCACTCAGAGAGGATGGCTACACCTTC.